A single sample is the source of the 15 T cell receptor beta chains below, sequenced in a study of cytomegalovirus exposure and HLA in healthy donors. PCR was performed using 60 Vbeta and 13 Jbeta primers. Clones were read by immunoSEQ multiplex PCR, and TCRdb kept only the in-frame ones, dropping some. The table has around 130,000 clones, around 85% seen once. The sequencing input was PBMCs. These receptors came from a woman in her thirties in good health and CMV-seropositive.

The CDR3 here is CASRLAGGPHNEQFF. DNA for the CDR3: TGTGCCAGCAGGCTAGCGGGAGGGCCTCACAATGAGCAGTTCTTC. The chain carries TRBV7-2 and TRBJ2-1; 12 positions agree with TRBD2. With V trimmed by 6 bases and J by 5 bases, 5 bases remained unmatched. The CDR3 consists of 15 residues. Germline CDR1 reads SGHTA; CDR2 reads FQGNSA.

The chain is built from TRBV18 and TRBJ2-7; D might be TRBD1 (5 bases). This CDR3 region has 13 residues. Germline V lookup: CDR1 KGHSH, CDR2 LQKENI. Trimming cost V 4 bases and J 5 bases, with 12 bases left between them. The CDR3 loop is CASSRTTDDEQYF. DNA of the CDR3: TGTGCCAGCTCACGAACGACAGACGACGAGCAGTACTTC. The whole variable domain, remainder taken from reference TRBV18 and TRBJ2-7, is NAGVMQNPRHLVRRRGQEARLRCSPMKGHSHVYWYRQLPEEGLKFMVYLQKENIIDESGMPKERFSAEFPKEGPSILRIQQVVRGDSAAYFCASSRTTDDEQYFGPGTRLTVT.

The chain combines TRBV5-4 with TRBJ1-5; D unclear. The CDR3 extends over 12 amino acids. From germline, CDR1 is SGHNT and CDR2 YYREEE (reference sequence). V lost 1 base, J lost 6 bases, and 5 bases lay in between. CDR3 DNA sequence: TGTGCCAGCAGCTTGCCGGGTCAGCCCCAGCATTTT. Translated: CASSLPGQPQHF. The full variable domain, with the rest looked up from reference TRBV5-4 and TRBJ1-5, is ETGVTQSPTHLIKTRGQQVTLRCSSQSGHNTVSWYQQALGQGPQFIFQYYREEENGRGNFPPRFSGLQFPNYSSELNVNALELDDSALYLCASSLPGQPQHFGDGTRLSIL.

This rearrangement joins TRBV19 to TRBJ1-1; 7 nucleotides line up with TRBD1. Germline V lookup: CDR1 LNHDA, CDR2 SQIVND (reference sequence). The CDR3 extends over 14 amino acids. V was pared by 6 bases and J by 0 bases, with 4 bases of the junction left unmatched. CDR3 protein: CASRGDSMNTEAFF. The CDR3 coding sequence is TGTGCCAGTAGGGGGGACAGCATGAACACTGAAGCTTTCTTT. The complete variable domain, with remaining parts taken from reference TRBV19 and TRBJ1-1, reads DGGITQSPKYLFRKEGQNVTLSCEQNLNHDAMYWYRQDPGQGLRLIYYSQIVNDFQKGDIAEGYSVSREKKESFPLTVTSAQKNPTAFYLCASRGDSMNTEAFFGQGTRLTVV.

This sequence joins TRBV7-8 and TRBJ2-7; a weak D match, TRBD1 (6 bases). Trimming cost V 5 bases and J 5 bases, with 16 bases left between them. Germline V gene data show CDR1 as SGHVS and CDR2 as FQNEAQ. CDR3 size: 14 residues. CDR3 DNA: TGTGCCAGCAGCCTACAGGGAGAACATGACGAGCAGTACTTC. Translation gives CASSLQGEHDEQYF.

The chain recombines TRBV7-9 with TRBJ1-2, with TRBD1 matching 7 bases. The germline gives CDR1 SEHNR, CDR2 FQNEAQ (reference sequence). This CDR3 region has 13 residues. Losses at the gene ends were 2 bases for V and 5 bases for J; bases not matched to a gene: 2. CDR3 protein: CASSLQTGYGYTF. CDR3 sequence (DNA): TGTGCCAGCAGCTTACAGACAGGGTATGGCTACACCTTC.

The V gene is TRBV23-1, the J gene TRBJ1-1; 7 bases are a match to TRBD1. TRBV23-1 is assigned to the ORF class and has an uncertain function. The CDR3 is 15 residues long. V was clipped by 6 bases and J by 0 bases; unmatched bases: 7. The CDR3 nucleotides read TGCGCCAGCAGACACAGACAGGGACTGAACACTGAAGCTTTCTTT. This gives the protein CASRHRQGLNTEAFF.

For the CDR3, the DNA is TGTGCCAGCAGCTTATTGGGACTTCAGGCCCTCCTCCCGAACACCGGGGAGCTGTTTTTT. Translation gives CASSLLGLQALLPNTGELFF. The chain joins TRBV7-3 to TRBJ2-2; D is perhaps TRBD2 (6 bases). Trimming stripped 2 bases from V and 0 bases from J, with 22 bases between. The CDR3 consists of 20 residues. Germline CDR1 reads SGHTA; CDR2 reads FQGTGA.

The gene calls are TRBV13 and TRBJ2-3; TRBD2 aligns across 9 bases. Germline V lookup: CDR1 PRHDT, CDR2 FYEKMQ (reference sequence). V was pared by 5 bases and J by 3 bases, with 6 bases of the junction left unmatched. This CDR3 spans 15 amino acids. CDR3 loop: CASSAGGLATDTQYF. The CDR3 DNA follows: TGTGCCAGCAGCGCGGGGGGACTAGCAACAGATACGCAGTATTTT.

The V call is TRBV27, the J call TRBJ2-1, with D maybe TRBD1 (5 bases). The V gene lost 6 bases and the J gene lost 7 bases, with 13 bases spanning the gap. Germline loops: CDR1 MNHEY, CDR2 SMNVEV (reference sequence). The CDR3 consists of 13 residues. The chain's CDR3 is CASSPGSWNEQFF. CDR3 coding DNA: TGTGCCAGCAGCCCAGGGTCTTGGAATGAGCAGTTCTTC.

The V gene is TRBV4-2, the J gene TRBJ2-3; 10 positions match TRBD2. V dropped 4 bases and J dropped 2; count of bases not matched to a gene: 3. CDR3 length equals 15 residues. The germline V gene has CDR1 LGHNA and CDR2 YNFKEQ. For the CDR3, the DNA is TGTGCCAGCAGCCCCGGACTAGCGGACACAGATACGCAGTATTTT. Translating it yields CASSPGLADTDTQYF.

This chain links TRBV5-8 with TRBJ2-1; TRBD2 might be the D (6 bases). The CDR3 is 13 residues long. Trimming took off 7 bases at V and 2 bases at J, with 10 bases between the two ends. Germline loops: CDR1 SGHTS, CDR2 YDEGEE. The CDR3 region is CASAGGPYNEQFF. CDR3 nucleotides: TGTGCCAGCGCCGGGGGACCCTACAATGAGCAGTTCTTC.

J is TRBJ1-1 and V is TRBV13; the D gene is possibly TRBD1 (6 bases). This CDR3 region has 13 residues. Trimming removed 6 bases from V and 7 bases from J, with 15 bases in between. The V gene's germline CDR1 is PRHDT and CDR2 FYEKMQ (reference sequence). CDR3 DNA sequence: TGTGCCAGCAGTCAAGGAAGGGGGAATGAAGCTTTCTTT. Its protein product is CASSQGRGNEAFF.

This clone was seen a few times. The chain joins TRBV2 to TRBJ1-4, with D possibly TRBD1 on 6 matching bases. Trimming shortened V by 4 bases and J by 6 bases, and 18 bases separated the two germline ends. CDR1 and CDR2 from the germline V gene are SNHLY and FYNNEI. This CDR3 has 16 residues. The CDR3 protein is CASSVGQFSRDEKLFF. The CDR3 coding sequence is TGTGCCAGCAGTGTGGGACAATTCAGTAGGGATGAAAAACTGTTTTTT.

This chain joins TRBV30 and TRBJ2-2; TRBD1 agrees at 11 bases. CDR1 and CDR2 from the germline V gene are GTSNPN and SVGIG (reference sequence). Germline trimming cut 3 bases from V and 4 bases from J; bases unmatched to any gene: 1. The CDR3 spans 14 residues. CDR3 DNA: TGTGCCTGGAGGGGACAGGGGGGCACCGGGGAGCTGTTTTTT. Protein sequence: CAWRGQGGTGELFF.